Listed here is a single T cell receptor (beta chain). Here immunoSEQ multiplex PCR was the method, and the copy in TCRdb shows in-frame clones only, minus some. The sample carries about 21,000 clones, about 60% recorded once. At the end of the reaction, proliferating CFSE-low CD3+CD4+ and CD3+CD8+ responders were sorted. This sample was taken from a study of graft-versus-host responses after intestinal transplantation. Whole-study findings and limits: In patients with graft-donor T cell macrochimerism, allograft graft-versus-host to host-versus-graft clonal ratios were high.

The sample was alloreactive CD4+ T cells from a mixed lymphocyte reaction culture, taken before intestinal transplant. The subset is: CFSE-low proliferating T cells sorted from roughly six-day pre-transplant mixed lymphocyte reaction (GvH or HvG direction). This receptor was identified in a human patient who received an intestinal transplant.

As DNA, the CDR3 is TGTGCCAGCTCACCGTGGACAGAGGGAAACACCATATATTTT. Protein product: CASSPWTEGNTIYF. The chain combines TRBV18 with TRBJ1-3, with a tentative D call TRBD1 (6 bases). The ends were cut back, 3 bases at V and 4 bases at J, with 10 bases in the middle. The CDR3 runs 14 residues. CDR1 and CDR2 (germline): KGHSH, LQKENI.